This T cell receptor beta chain was recovered during a study of Ad26.COV2.S vaccination and SARS-CoV-2 variants. Whole-study results and caveats: Recipients given vaccine exceeded placebo recipients in spike-specific TCR breadth.

The CDR3 consists of 13 residues. Germline V gives CDR1 ENHRY, CDR2 SYGVKD. V lost 0 bases and J 10 bases, leaving 10 bases between the germline ends. Turning to this clone: No antigen is known for it.

The treatment: over 15 received Ad26.COV2.S at low or high dose, single or two shots; several received placebo; per-sample allocation not given. Day 63 after the first vaccine or placebo injection was the time point for sampling. Clones were read by immunoSEQ multiplex PCR, and TCRdb kept only the in-frame ones, dropping some. The table has 450,000 to 550,000 clones, 80% to 90% seen once. The chain links TRBV10-3 to TRBJ2-1; D remains ambiguous. The sample here was peripheral blood, taken in a trial of Ad26.COV2.S vaccine versus placebo. The sequence was obtained from a person between 18 and 65 years old who received the Ad26.COV2.S COVID-19 vaccine or a placebo. The CDR3 DNA follows: TGTGCCATCAGTGAGTCGAAGGGTGGAGAGCAGTTCTTC. It yields the protein CAISESKGGEQFF.